One sample yielded the 8 T cell receptor beta chains listed below, sequenced in a study of CD8 T cells in Susac syndrome (dated by TCRdb to between 2017 and 2020). The library was made by the immunoSEQ multiplex PCR assay. RNA was extracted using the RNeasy kit, and about 0.5 to 1 ug of the RNA was reverse transcribed with random hexamers. TCRdb's own reprocessing of the public reads used fastp at Q25 and MiXCR and kept productive beta chains. Rows with one shared CDR3 protein collapse into an entry with the most common genes and DNA. The sample table contains about 200,000 distinct CDR3 sequences; only one count was recorded for around 96% of them. About 0.087% of the sample rests with the top ten. The sample consisted of CD4+ T cells from PBMCs. These receptors were obtained from a human donor with multiple sclerosis.

The J gene is TRBJ1-6, the V gene TRBV5-4, with D uncertain. V was cut by 0 bases and J by 6 bases, with 4 bases left in between. The CDR3 is made up of 13 amino acids. Germline V gene sequence: CDR1 SGHNT, CDR2 YYREEE (reference sequence). Here the CDR3 reads CASSLDSNSPLHF. The DNA of the CDR3 is TGTGCCAGCAGCTTGGACAGTAATTCACCCCTCCACTTT.

This chain connects TRBV30 to TRBJ1-5, with 7 bases matching TRBD1. This CDR3 region has 17 residues. The germline CDR1 and CDR2 sequences are GTSNPN and SVGIG (reference sequence). J lost 2 bases, V lost 1 base, and 11 bases had no gene match. CDR3 sequence: CAWSGGIGGIGNQPQHF. In DNA, the CDR3 is TGTGCCTGGAGTGGGGGAATAGGGGGCATCGGCAATCAGCCCCAGCATTTT.

The chain recombines TRBV6-2 or TRBV6-3 with TRBJ2-1, with 7 bases fitting TRBD2. Trimming removed 8 bases from V and 4 bases from J; junction bases left unmatched: 8. CDR3 length: 14 residues. CDR1 is MNHEY and CDR2 is SVGEGT in the germline V gene. Written as DNA, the CDR3 is TGTGCCAGCCACCGGGACTATGGGTACAATGAGCAGTTCTTC. It translates to CASHRDYGYNEQFF.

This rearrangement joins TRBV28 to TRBJ2-1; 8 nucleotides agree with TRBD2. This CDR3 has 14 amino acids. CDR1 MDHEN and CDR2 SYDVKM come from the germline V gene. Losses at the gene ends were 7 bases for V and 7 bases for J; bases not matched to a gene: 9. CDR3 DNA sequence: TGTGCCAGCATCTTCGGGAGGGCAAGAAATGAGCAGTTCTTC. Translation: CASIFGRARNEQFF.

The rearrangement links TRBV27 to TRBJ1-6, with unresolved D. Germline CDR1 reads MNHEY; CDR2 reads SMNVEV (reference sequence). V was shortened by 2 bases and J by 0 bases, with 11 bases between the two germline ends. CDR3 length: 17 residues. CDR3 bases: TGTGCCAGCAGTTTAACAGTGGAGAGCTCCTATAATTCACCCCTCCACTTT. It specifies CASSLTVESSYNSPLHF.

This clonotype was seen just once. This chain links TRBV18 with TRBJ2-3, with a possible D match to TRBD1 (5 bases). The CDR3 consists of 15 residues. V lost 0 bases, J lost 4 bases, and 11 bases lay in between. Germline-derived CDR1 and CDR2 are KGHSH and LQKENI. CDR3 in DNA: TGTGCCAGCTCACCACCGGGGCAGGCCGCAGATACGCAGTATTTT. Residues: CASSPPGQAADTQYF.

This clonotype has only a few counts. The rearrangement uses TRBV18 and TRBJ2-1; 8 nucleotides match TRBD1. From germline, CDR1 is KGHSH and CDR2 LQKENI. After removal of 5 bases from V and 2 bases from J, the junction contained 5 bases not matched to a gene. The CDR3 consists of 15 residues. In DNA form, the CDR3 reads TGTGCCAGCTCAGGTCCGGGACAGGCCTACAATGAGCAGTTCTTC. Protein: CASSGPGQAYNEQFF.

The rearrangement uses TRBV24-1 and TRBJ2-7, with D tentatively TRBD2 (5 bases). This CDR3 region has 14 residues. Germline V gene data show CDR1 as KGHDR and CDR2 as SFDVKD. Trimming took 7 bases from V and 6 from J, leaving 18 bases between them. CDR3: CATSLNGVGSEQYF. CDR3 DNA: TGTGCCACCAGCCTGAATGGGGTTGGGAGCGAGCAGTACTTC.